This section outlines one T cell receptor (beta chain) sequence together with its context. The sample is drawn from a study of blood T cell repertoires in COVID-19. Libraries were prepared by immunoSEQ multiplex PCR; TCRdb keeps only in-frame clonotypes and omits some of them. The repertoire includes about 130,000 clones, more than 75% of them detected once, and approximately 16% sits in the top ten. This receptor was obtained from a woman aged 50 to 65 who had recovered from COVID-19. The sequenced sample consisted of peripheral blood.

DNA of the CDR3: TGCGCCAGCAGTGAGCTTGGACTAGCGGGAGGGCCGGGCACCGGGGAGCTGTTTTTT. This sequence encodes CASSELGLAGGPGTGELFF. The V call is TRBV10-1, the J call TRBJ2-2, with 15 nucleotides matching TRBD2. The V and J ends lost 2 bases and 4 bases, in that order; junction bases with no gene match: 8. Germline V lookup: CDR1 WNHNN, CDR2 SYGVQD (reference sequence). The CDR3 length is 19 residues.